The following is a T cell receptor beta chain sequence with its context. This CDR3 has 15 residues. V lost 3 bases and J lost 8; bases outside the gene matches: 7. In germline, CDR1 is SGHKS, CDR2 YYEKEE (reference sequence). The sample originates from a study of T-cell reconstitution after alpha-beta-depleted transplantation in children. Library preparation (for TCRbeta) was performed with unique molecular identifiers. MiXCR, run by TCRdb on the PCR reads, gives a single entry per CDR3 protein. The sample contains a few hundred thousand distinct CDR3 sequences, roughly 20% of which appear only once. The sequencing here drew on PBMCs from the stem cell graft donor, taken from the stem cell graft. The clonotype was recovered from a human donor who donated a stem cell graft to a child with acute myeloid leukemia. The rearrangement links TRBV5-5 to TRBJ1-4; 10 bases align to TRBD1. For the CDR3, the DNA is TGTGCCAGCAGCTGGGGACAGGGGCTGGGAGAAAAACTGTTTTTT. Its protein is CASSWGQGLGEKLFF.